The 13 T cell receptor beta chains reported below all come from one sample, sequenced in a study of blood T cell repertoires in COVID-19. Produced via immunoSEQ multiplex PCR; TCRdb's table is partial and in-frame only. The sample lists about 250,000 clones; around 83% were seen once. The sequenced sample was peripheral blood. These receptor sequences come from a man aged 35 to 55 with active or convalescent COVID-19.

This chain connects TRBV11-2 to TRBJ2-7; maybe TRBD2 (6 bases). Per germline, CDR1 SGHAT and CDR2 FQNNGV. V lost 1 base, J lost 0 bases, and 7 bases lay in between. The CDR3 loop spans 14 amino acids. The DNA of the CDR3 is TGTGCCAGCAGCTTAGTTAGCGGCTCCTACGAGCAGTACTTC. Protein: CASSLVSGSYEQYF.

The J gene is TRBJ1-1, the V gene TRBV6-4; a possible D gene is TRBD1 (6 bases). V dropped 6 bases and J dropped 8 bases, with 16 bases sitting between them. This CDR3 has 13 residues. Per the germline V gene, CDR1 is MRHNA and CDR2 is SNTAGT. CDR3 nucleotides: TGTGCCAGCAGCAAACAACAGGGTACCGAAGCTTTCTTT. Translated: CASSKQQGTEAFF.

Remarks on this clone: One junction end does not reproduce the germline sequence, and a read error may be involved. V is TRBV18 and J is TRBJ2-1; TRBD2 matches 8 bases. The CDR3 loop spans 17 amino acids. Germline V CDR1 and CDR2: KGHSH, LQKENI. The CDR3 here is CASSSPSGGLTYNEQFF. CDR3 bases: TGTGCCAGCTCATCACCCAGCGGGGGACTCACCTACAATGAGCAGTTCTTC.

This chain uses TRBV30 with TRBJ1-4; D may be TRBD1 (6 bases). CDR1 and CDR2 (germline): GTSNPN, SVGIG (reference sequence). There are 13 residues in the CDR3. V gave up 3 bases and J gave up 12 bases, with 17 bases separating them. CDR3 residues: CAWRMDSVGELFF. The CDR3, as DNA: TGTGCCTGGAGAATGGACAGTGTCGGGGAACTGTTTTTT.

The chain is built from TRBV7-9 and TRBJ2-7; 8 nucleotides align to TRBD1. Germline lookup yields CDR1 SEHNR and CDR2 FQNEAQ (reference sequence). J lost 1 base, V lost 5 bases, and 1 base had no gene match. CDR3 length: 13 residues. The CDR3 region is CASSGQGSYEQYF. The DNA for the CDR3 is TGTGCCAGCAGCGGACAGGGTTCCTACGAGCAGTACTTC.

The chain joins TRBV5-1 to TRBJ2-2; TRBD2 matches 8 bases. The V and J ends lost 6 bases and 1 base, in that order; junction bases with no gene match: 5. The CDR3 is 15 amino acids. Germline CDR1 reads SGHRS; CDR2 reads YFSETQ. This CDR3 is CASKFAGGNTGELFF. DNA of the CDR3: TGCGCCAGCAAGTTCGCGGGAGGGAACACCGGGGAGCTGTTTTTT.

The chain combines TRBV6-1 with TRBJ1-3; possibly TRBD1 for D (6 bases). The V end was cut by 2 bases, the J end by 4 bases, with 9 bases between. Germline values: CDR1 MNHNS, CDR2 SASEGT. The CDR3 loop spans 14 amino acids. The CDR3 region has the DNA TGTGCCAGCAGTGAAAGGGGACACGGAAACACCATATATTTT. Translating it yields CASSERGHGNTIYF.

The chain employs TRBV11-3 and TRBJ2-7; 8 bases map to TRBD2. V shed 1 base, J shed 6 bases, and the junction held 2 bases outside the gene matches. The CDR3 totals 13 residues. Germline-derived CDR1 and CDR2 are SGHNT and YENEEA. The DNA for the CDR3 is TGTGCCAGCAGCTTAGGCGGGGGGTCCGAGCAGTACTTC. It yields the protein CASSLGGGSEQYF.

The J gene is TRBJ2-3, the V gene TRBV19, with 10 positions matching TRBD1. The CDR3 spans 16 residues. V was pared by 3 bases and J by 2 bases, with 5 bases of the junction left unmatched. CDR1 and CDR2 from the germline V gene are LNHDA and SQIVND (reference sequence). The CDR3 sequence is CASSIWGTGDTDTQYF. In DNA form, the CDR3 reads TGTGCCAGTAGTATTTGGGGGACAGGGGACACAGATACGCAGTATTTT.

The chain couples TRBV18 to TRBJ1-6, with D uncertain. Per germline, CDR1 KGHSH and CDR2 LQKENI. This CDR3 is 15 amino acids long. V dropped 1 base and J dropped 4 bases, with 8 bases sitting between them. CDR3 nucleotides: TGTGCCAGCTCACCACGAGTCGATTATAATTCACCCCTCCACTTT. Translation gives CASSPRVDYNSPLHF.

The chain uses TRBV18 and TRBJ1-4, with D perhaps TRBD1 (5 bases). Trimming took 0 bases from V and 8 from J, leaving 13 bases between them. The CDR3 spans 15 residues. CDR1 KGHSH and CDR2 LQKENI come from the germline V gene. The CDR3 protein is CASSPPVGGEEKLFF. CDR3 DNA: TGTGCCAGCTCACCACCGGTCGGGGGTGAAGAAAAACTGTTTTTT. Together with reference TRBV18 and TRBJ1-4, the CDR3 gives the full variable domain: NAGVMQNPRHLVRRRGQEARLRCSPMKGHSHVYWYRQLPEEGLKFMVYLQKENIIDESGMPKERFSAEFPKEGPSILRIQQVVRGDSAAYFCASSPPVGGEEKLFFGSGTQLSVL.

V is TRBV2 and J is TRBJ1-1; maybe TRBD1 (6 bases). The CDR3 is 16 residues long. Deletions cut 8 bases from V and 1 base from J, with 20 bases between. Germline V gene lookup returns CDR1 SNHLY and CDR2 FYNNEI. The CDR3 sequence: CASLPPRTVRNTEAFF. DNA of the CDR3: TGTGCCAGCCTCCCCCCCAGGACAGTTCGGAACACTGAAGCTTTCTTT. Filled out from reference TRBV2 and TRBJ1-1, the complete variable domain reads EPEVTQTPSHQVTQMGQEVILRCVPISNHLYFYWYRQILGQKVEFLVSFYNNEISEKSEIFDDQFSVERPDGSNFTLKIRSTKLEDSAMYFCASLPPRTVRNTEAFFGQGTRLTVV.

The chain has TRBV30 and TRBJ2-1; tentatively, D is TRBD2 (6 bases). The germline V and J ends were trimmed by 4 bases and 7 bases, with 17 bases remaining between them. CDR1 is GTSNPN, CDR2 SVGIG, per germline (reference sequence). The CDR3 sequence is 14 residues long. The CDR3 sequence: CAWIGGLGQNEQFF. CDR3 DNA sequence: TGTGCCTGGATCGGAGGGCTGGGTCAAAATGAGCAGTTCTTC.